These 10 T cell receptor beta chains originate from one sample sequenced in a study of blood T cell repertoires in COVID-19. Assay: immunoSEQ multiplex PCR; the TCRdb copy retains only in-frame clones and omits some. The sample includes approximately 280,000 clones, 80% to 90% seen only once; the top ten take approximately 10%. Sequencing was performed on peripheral blood. These receptors were taken from a woman in her 70s with acute or convalescent COVID-19.

V usage is TRBV5-1 and J usage is TRBJ2-5; D may be TRBD2 (6 bases). This CDR3 has 15 amino acids. The V end was cut by 0 bases, the J end by 3 bases, with 12 bases between. Germline-derived CDR1 and CDR2 are SGHRS and YFSETQ. The CDR3 bases are TGCGCCAGCAGCTTGGGCAACGGGGGAAAAGAGACCCAGTACTTC. Its protein is CASSLGNGGKETQYF.

The V gene is TRBV18, the J gene TRBJ1-4; no reliable D call. The ends were cut back, 6 bases at V and 4 bases at J, with 9 bases in the middle. CDR1 KGHSH and CDR2 LQKENI come from the germline V gene. The CDR3 runs to 13 residues. The CDR3 here is CASSLGLNEKLFF. The CDR3 DNA follows: TGTGCCAGCTCGCTCGGTCTTAATGAAAAACTGTTTTTT.

This clone has just a few counts. V and J are TRBV7-9 and TRBJ1-2, with D uncertain. CDR1 is SEHNR and CDR2 is FQNEAQ in the germline V gene (reference sequence). The CDR3 consists of 12 residues. The ends were cut back, 1 base at V and 10 bases at J, with 10 bases in the middle. CDR3 protein: CASSLGDTDYTF. The CDR3, as DNA: TGTGCCAGCAGCTTAGGAGACACCGACTACACCTTC.

This clone was observed once. The chain is built from TRBV30 and TRBJ1-3; 7 nucleotides align to TRBD1. Losses at the gene ends were 5 bases for V and 10 bases for J; bases not matched to a gene: 5. From germline, CDR1 is GTSNPN and CDR2 SVGIG (reference sequence). This CDR3 contains 11 residues. CDR3 sequence: CAWANRGTIYF. The CDR3 DNA reads TGTGCCTGGGCGAACAGGGGTACCATATATTTT.

The rearrangement joins TRBV6-2 or TRBV6-3 to TRBJ2-2; 7 bases are shared with TRBD2. V dropped 5 bases and J dropped 4; count of bases not matched to a gene: 13. Germline CDR1 and CDR2: MNHEY and SVGEGT. The CDR3 length is 17 residues. The CDR3 protein is CASSPIMAAGSTGELFF. The CDR3 DNA sequence: TGTGCCAGCAGTCCAATTATGGCAGCGGGGTCCACCGGGGAGCTGTTTTTT.

This rearrangement joins TRBV7-9 to TRBJ2-5; 7 positions match TRBD2. Germline V gives CDR1 SEHNR, CDR2 FQNEAQ (reference sequence). The CDR3 runs to 12 residues. J lost 7 bases, V lost 4 bases, and 3 bases had no gene match. The CDR3 coding sequence is TGTGCCAGCAGCTCGACGGGGGGGACCCAGTACTTC. As protein: CASSSTGGTQYF.

CDR3 in amino acids: CASSYSGGGFTDTQYF. DNA of the CDR3: TGTGCCAGCAGTTACTCTGGCGGGGGGTTCACAGATACGCAGTATTTT. The chain uses TRBV6-5 and TRBJ2-3, with 8 positions matching TRBD2. The CDR3 totals 16 residues. Looked up from germline, CDR1 is MNHEY and CDR2 is SVGAGI. With 0 bases clipped from V and 2 bases from J, the junction kept 4 bases outside the gene matches.

DNA for the CDR3: TGTGCCAGCAGTTACGCAGCCAGGAGGACCTCCTACGAGCAGTACTTC. Translating gives CASSYAARRTSYEQYF. This chain uses TRBV6-5 with TRBJ2-7, with D perhaps TRBD2 (5 bases). Germline V gene sequence: CDR1 MNHEY, CDR2 SVGAGI. The CDR3 consists of 16 residues. Trimming removed 2 bases from V and 0 bases from J, with 14 bases in between.

This clone showed up just once. The CDR3 reads CATSRGYGQLNEKLFF. The CDR3 DNA is TGTGCCACCAGCAGAGGGTACGGACAGCTTAATGAAAAACTGTTTTTT. This sequence joins TRBV15 and TRBJ1-4; D possibly corresponds to TRBD1 (6 bases). Germline V gives CDR1 LNHNV, CDR2 YYDKDF (reference sequence). Trimming shortened V by 1 base and J by 4 bases, and 13 bases separated the two germline ends. The CDR3 is made up of 16 amino acids.

This chain uses TRBV6-5 with TRBJ1-5; D is uncertain. The germline V and J ends were trimmed by 6 bases and 9 bases, with 12 bases remaining between them. The CDR3 consists of 12 residues. The germline gives CDR1 MNHEY, CDR2 SVGAGI. The CDR3 protein is CASSLPGGPQHF. CDR3 sequence (DNA): TGTGCCAGCAGCCTTCCCGGAGGGCCCCAGCATTTT.